These T cell receptor beta chains were read from a single sample in a study of blood T cell repertoires in COVID-19. Sequencing used immunoSEQ multiplex PCR; TCRdb keeps in-frame clones, though not all of them. The sample yields approximately 82,000 clones, around 92% seen once. The source material was peripheral blood. Receptor source: a woman aged 55-69 years with active COVID-19. CDR3s include the opening cysteine and the closing phenylalanine or tryptophan. A D gene is named only where the DNA matches it firmly. Clone size is not always given. Where it is, it says once, few, many or a class for expanded clones.

v_call: TRBV18
clone_size: few
j_call: TRBJ1-5
d_call: NA
cdr3_nt: TGTGCCAGCTCACGTACGGCGGGTAAGGGTCAGCCCCAGCATTTT
cdr3_aa: CASSRTAGKGQPQHF

v_call: TRBV28
clone_size: NA
j_call: TRBJ2-7
d_call: TRBD2
cdr3_nt: TGTGCCAGCAGAACTAGCTCCGGGTGGGGACTAGCAGACGAGCAGTACTTC
cdr3_aa: CASRTSSGWGLADEQYF

v_call: TRBV7-3
clone_size: NA
j_call: TRBJ1-2
d_call: NA
cdr3_nt: TGTGCCAGCAGCTTATTACAGGGCTATGGCTACACCTTC
cdr3_aa: CASSLLQGYGYTF

v_call: TRBV30
clone_size: NA
j_call: TRBJ2-5
d_call: NA
cdr3_nt: TGTGCCTGGAGTGCCTCCGGTCCCCAGTACTTC
cdr3_aa: CAWSASGPQYF

v_call: TRBV29-1
clone_size: NA
j_call: TRBJ2-2
d_call: NA
cdr3_nt: TGCAGCGGTGGCAAGAACACCGGGGAGCTGTTTTTT
cdr3_aa: CSGGKNTGELFF

v_call: TRBV3-1/TRBV3-2
clone_size: NA
j_call: TRBJ1-2
d_call: TRBD1
cdr3_nt: TGTGCCAGCAGCCAGGGACAGAGCTATGGCTACACCTTC
cdr3_aa: CASSQGQSYGYTF

v_call: TRBV18
clone_size: NA
j_call: TRBJ2-1
d_call: TRBD2
cdr3_nt: TGTGCCAGTCTGACTAGCGGGAGGGAGAATGAGCAGTTCTTC
cdr3_aa: CASLTSGRENEQFF

v_call: TRBV4-3
clone_size: NA
j_call: TRBJ1-3
d_call: NA
cdr3_nt: TGCGCCAGCAGCCAAGAACGTCAGGGGAGCACCATATATTTT
cdr3_aa: CASSQERQGSTIYF

v_call: TRBV9
clone_size: NA
j_call: TRBJ1-4
d_call: TRBD1
cdr3_nt: TGTGCCAGCAGCGTAGGACAGGGGGCGGGTGAAAAACTGTTTTTT
cdr3_aa: CASSVGQGAGEKLFF

v_call: TRBV7-9
clone_size: once
j_call: TRBJ1-1
d_call: TRBD1
cdr3_nt: TGTGCCAGCAGCTTAGCGGGACAGGGGAACACTGAAGCTTTCTTT
cdr3_aa: CASSLAGQGNTEAFF

v_call: TRBV10-3
clone_size: NA
j_call: TRBJ2-7
d_call: NA
cdr3_nt: TGTGCCCCGATATTTCAGGGGCCCCGTTACGAGCAGTACTTC
cdr3_aa: CAPIFQGPRYEQYF

v_call: TRBV3-1/TRBV3-2
clone_size: NA
j_call: TRBJ2-2
d_call: TRBD2
cdr3_nt: TGTGCCAGCAGCGGCAGCCCCTCCCGCGGGGGGATGAACACCGGGGAGCTGTTTTTT
cdr3_aa: CASSGSPSRGGMNTGELFF

v_call: TRBV30
clone_size: NA
j_call: TRBJ2-5
d_call: NA
cdr3_nt: TGTGCCTGGAGGGCCCCGATGGAGACCCAGTACTTC
cdr3_aa: CAWRAPMETQYF

v_call: TRBV30
clone_size: NA
j_call: TRBJ1-2
d_call: NA
cdr3_nt: TGTGCCTGGAGTGTTGGTACAGTACGAACTAACTATGGCTACACCTTC
cdr3_aa: CAWSVGTVRTNYGYTF

v_call: TRBV28
clone_size: NA
j_call: TRBJ2-7
d_call: TRBD1
cdr3_nt: TGTGCCAGCAGTGTCCGGGACAGGGGTTTCCACGAGCAGTACTTC
cdr3_aa: CASSVRDRGFHEQYF

v_call: TRBV7-2
clone_size: NA
j_call: TRBJ2-1
d_call: TRBD1
cdr3_nt: TGTGCCAGCAGCGAGGACAGGGGGCCCAATGAGCAGTTCTTC
cdr3_aa: CASSEDRGPNEQFF

v_call: TRBV28
clone_size: NA
j_call: TRBJ1-5
d_call: NA
cdr3_nt: TGTGCCAGCAGTTTTCGGACAGTCACACTTAGCAATCAGCCCCAGCATTTT
cdr3_aa: CASSFRTVTLSNQPQHF

v_call: TRBV29-1
clone_size: NA
j_call: TRBJ2-1
d_call: NA
cdr3_nt: TGCAGCGTTGAAGATGTGGGGGCTAGTAGTCGCAATGAGCAGTTCTTC
cdr3_aa: CSVEDVGASSRNEQFF

v_call: TRBV11-2
clone_size: NA
j_call: TRBJ2-1
d_call: NA
cdr3_nt: TGTGCCAGCAGCTACCTAGCCTTGGGCAATGAGCAGTTCTTC
cdr3_aa: CASSYLALGNEQFF

v_call: TRBV11-2
clone_size: NA
j_call: TRBJ1-2
d_call: NA
cdr3_nt: TGTGCCAGCAACACAGGACAGTACTATGGCTACACCTTC
cdr3_aa: CASNTGQYYGYTF

v_call: TRBV14
clone_size: NA
j_call: TRBJ2-7
d_call: TRBD2
cdr3_nt: TGTGCCAGCGGCTCCCTAGCGGGAGGTTCCTACGAGCAGTACTTC
cdr3_aa: CASGSLAGGSYEQYF

v_call: TRBV15
clone_size: NA
j_call: TRBJ1-2
d_call: TRBD1
cdr3_nt: TGTGCCACCAGCAGAGTCAACAGGGGTCGAAGCGGCTACACCTTC
cdr3_aa: CATSRVNRGRSGYTF

v_call: TRBV6-6
clone_size: NA
j_call: TRBJ1-1
d_call: NA
cdr3_nt: TGTGCCAGCAGTTACTCCGGGATTAACACTGAAGCTTTCTTT
cdr3_aa: CASSYSGINTEAFF

v_call: TRBV10-3
clone_size: NA
j_call: TRBJ2-1
d_call: TRBD2
cdr3_nt: TGTGCCATCACCTCGACTAGCGGGGGGGCGTCCTACAATGAGCAGTTCTTC
cdr3_aa: CAITSTSGGASYNEQFF

v_call: TRBV15
clone_size: NA
j_call: TRBJ1-5
d_call: NA
cdr3_nt: TGTGCCACCAGCAGAGATCGGGAACCCCAGCATTTT
cdr3_aa: CATSRDREPQHF

v_call: TRBV12-3/TRBV12-4
clone_size: medium-sized
j_call: TRBJ2-7
d_call: NA
cdr3_nt: TGTGCCAGCAGTTTCGGGGGCTCCTACGAGCAGTACTTC
cdr3_aa: CASSFGGSYEQYF

v_call: TRBV20-1
clone_size: NA
j_call: TRBJ1-1
d_call: TRBD1
cdr3_nt: TGCAGTGCTGAACAGGGGGTTGAAGCTTTCTTT
cdr3_aa: CSAEQGVEAFF

v_call: TRBV3-1/TRBV3-2
clone_size: NA
j_call: TRBJ2-2
d_call: NA
cdr3_nt: TGTGCCAGCAGCCCTAGCCCCGGGGAGCTGTTTTTT
cdr3_aa: CASSPSPGELFF

v_call: TRBV6-1
clone_size: NA
j_call: TRBJ2-4
d_call: NA
cdr3_nt: TGTGCCAGCAGTGACGTCGGGCAGGGAGGTGACAAAAACATTCAGTACTTC
cdr3_aa: CASSDVGQGGDKNIQYF

v_call: TRBV6-5
clone_size: NA
j_call: TRBJ2-1
d_call: TRBD1
cdr3_nt: TGTGCCAGCACCCCCGGGACAGGTGGCAATGAGCAGTTCTTC
cdr3_aa: CASTPGTGGNEQFF

v_call: TRBV10-3
clone_size: NA
j_call: TRBJ2-5
d_call: NA
cdr3_nt: TGTGCCATCAGTGAGTCGGGGAGTGTCGGGTTGGAGACCCAGTACTTC
cdr3_aa: CAISESGSVGLETQYF

v_call: TRBV4-1
clone_size: NA
j_call: TRBJ2-7
d_call: NA
cdr3_nt: TGCGCCAGCAGCCCAGCCCGCGGGACGGGTACCTACGAGCAGTACTTC
cdr3_aa: CASSPARGTGTYEQYF

v_call: TRBV29-1
clone_size: NA
j_call: TRBJ2-7
d_call: TRBD1
cdr3_nt: TGCAGCGTTGATGACGCGGGACAGGGTACCTACGAGCAGTACTTC
cdr3_aa: CSVDDAGQGTYEQYF

v_call: TRBV6-5
clone_size: once
j_call: TRBJ2-7
d_call: NA
cdr3_nt: TGTGCCAGCAGTATACAGGGAAAGGAATCGTCCGAGCAGTACTTC
cdr3_aa: CASSIQGKESSEQYF

v_call: TRBV7-2
clone_size: NA
j_call: TRBJ2-1
d_call: NA
cdr3_nt: TGTGCCAGCAGCTTTCTAAAGTCATTAAGCTCCTACAATGAGCAGTTCTTC
cdr3_aa: CASSFLKSLSSYNEQFF

v_call: TRBV4-3
clone_size: NA
j_call: TRBJ2-3
d_call: NA
cdr3_nt: TGCGCCAGCAGCCCAAGGACTAGCACAGATACGCAGTATTTT
cdr3_aa: CASSPRTSTDTQYF

v_call: TRBV5-4
clone_size: NA
j_call: TRBJ1-2
d_call: TRBD1
cdr3_nt: TGTGCCAGCAGCACACAGGGGGCGAACTATGGCTACACCTTC
cdr3_aa: CASSTQGANYGYTF

v_call: TRBV28
clone_size: NA
j_call: TRBJ1-1
d_call: TRBD1
cdr3_nt: TGTGCCAGCAGTGCACCGAACAGGGGGCGGACTGAAGCTTTCTTT
cdr3_aa: CASSAPNRGRTEAFF

v_call: TRBV18
clone_size: few
j_call: TRBJ1-2
d_call: NA
cdr3_nt: TGTGCCAGCTCACCAGGGCAGGGTGATGGCTACACCTTC
cdr3_aa: CASSPGQGDGYTF

v_call: TRBV11-3
clone_size: NA
j_call: TRBJ1-2
d_call: NA
cdr3_nt: TGTGCCAGCAGCTTAGAACAGGACTATGGCTACACCTTC
cdr3_aa: CASSLEQDYGYTF

v_call: TRBV28
clone_size: NA
j_call: TRBJ2-7
d_call: TRBD2
cdr3_nt: TGTGCCAGCAGTTCTCTCGGACTAGCGGACTACGAGCAGTACTTC
cdr3_aa: CASSSLGLADYEQYF

v_call: TRBV6-1
clone_size: NA
j_call: TRBJ1-2
d_call: NA
cdr3_nt: TGTGCCAGCAGTGAACGGGCGGGGGGCTACACCTTC
cdr3_aa: CASSERAGGYTF

v_call: TRBV5-1
clone_size: once
j_call: TRBJ2-1
d_call: TRBD2
cdr3_nt: TGCGCCAGCAGCCAAATAGCGGGGGGTTCCTACAATGAGCAGTTCTTC
cdr3_aa: CASSQIAGGSYNEQFF

v_call: TRBV19
clone_size: NA
j_call: TRBJ1-1
d_call: TRBD1
cdr3_nt: TGTGCCAGTAGTCCCGGACAGGGGGAGACTGAAGCTTTCTTT
cdr3_aa: CASSPGQGETEAFF

v_call: TRBV7-9
clone_size: NA
j_call: TRBJ2-1
d_call: NA
cdr3_nt: TGTGCCAGCAGCTCTGGGACAGAGCAGTTCTTC
cdr3_aa: CASSSGTEQFF

v_call: TRBV14
clone_size: NA
j_call: TRBJ1-2
d_call: NA
cdr3_nt: TGTGCCAGCAGCCACAGAACAGGGATGCGGGGCTACACCTTC
cdr3_aa: CASSHRTGMRGYTF